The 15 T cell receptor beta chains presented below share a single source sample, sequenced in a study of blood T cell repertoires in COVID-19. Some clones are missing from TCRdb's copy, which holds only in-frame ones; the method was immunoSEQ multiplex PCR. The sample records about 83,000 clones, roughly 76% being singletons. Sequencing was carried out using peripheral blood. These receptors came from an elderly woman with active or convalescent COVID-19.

The CDR3, as DNA: TGTGCCAGCAGCTTGTCCCGGACCGGGGAGCTGTTTTTT. Amino acids: CASSLSRTGELFF. The rearrangement links TRBV7-3 to TRBJ2-2; D gene ambiguous. This CDR3 is 13 amino acids long. CDR1 is SGHTA, CDR2 FQGTGA, per germline. Deletions cut 3 bases from V and 5 bases from J, with 7 bases between.

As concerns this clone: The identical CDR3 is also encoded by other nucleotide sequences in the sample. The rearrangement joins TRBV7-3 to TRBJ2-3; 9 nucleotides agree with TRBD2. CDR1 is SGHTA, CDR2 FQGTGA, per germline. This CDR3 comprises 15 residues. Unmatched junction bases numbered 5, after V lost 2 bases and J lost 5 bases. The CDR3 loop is CASSLLAGVGDTQYF. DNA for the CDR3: TGTGCCAGCAGCTTATTAGCGGGGGTTGGAGATACGCAGTATTTT. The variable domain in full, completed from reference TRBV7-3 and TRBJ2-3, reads GAGVSQTPSNKVTEKGKYVELRCDPISGHTALYWYRQSLGQGPEFLIYFQGTGAADDSGLPNDRFFAVRPEGSVSTLKIQRTERGDSAVYLCASSLLAGVGDTQYFGPGTRLTVL.

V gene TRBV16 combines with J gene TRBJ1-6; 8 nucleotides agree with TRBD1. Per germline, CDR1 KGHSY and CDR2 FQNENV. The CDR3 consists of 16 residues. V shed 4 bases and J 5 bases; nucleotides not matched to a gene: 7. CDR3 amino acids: CASSPNDRGDNSPLHF. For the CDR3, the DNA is TGTGCCAGCAGCCCGAACGACAGGGGCGATAATTCACCCCTCCACTTT. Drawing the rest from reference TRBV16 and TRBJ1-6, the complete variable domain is GEEVAQTPKHLVRGEGQKAKLYCAPIKGHSYVFWYQQVLKNEFKFLISFQNENVFDETGMPKERFSAKCLPNSPCSLEIQATKLEDSAVYFCASSPNDRGDNSPLHFGNGTRLTVT.

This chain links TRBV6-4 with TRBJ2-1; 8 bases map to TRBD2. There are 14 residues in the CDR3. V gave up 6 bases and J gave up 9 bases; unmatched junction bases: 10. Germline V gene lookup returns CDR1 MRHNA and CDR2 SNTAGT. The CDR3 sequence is CASRANSGDTEQFF. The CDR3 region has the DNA TGTGCCAGCAGGGCTAATAGCGGGGATACTGAGCAGTTCTTC.

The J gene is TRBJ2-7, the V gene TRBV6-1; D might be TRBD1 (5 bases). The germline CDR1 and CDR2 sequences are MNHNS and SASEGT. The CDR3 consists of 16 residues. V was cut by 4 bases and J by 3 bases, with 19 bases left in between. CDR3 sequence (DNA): TGTGCCAGCAGTGTTCTAGGGCAGGGCGCTAACTACGAGCAGTACTTC. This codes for CASSVLGQGANYEQYF.

CDR3 in DNA: TGTGCCAGCAGTTCTCCCGCCGGAGAGAACACTGAAGCTTTCTTT. Translated, it gives CASSSPAGENTEAFF. This chain uses TRBV28 with TRBJ1-1; D gene ambiguous. Per the germline V gene, CDR1 is MDHEN and CDR2 is SYDVKM. V was trimmed by 4 bases and J by 1 base, leaving 13 bases between them. The CDR3 runs 15 residues.

CDR3 bases: TGTGCCAGCGCGACAGGGGTGACCGGGGAGCTGTTTTTT. Translating it yields CASATGVTGELFF. V gene TRBV18 combines with J gene TRBJ2-2; 8 bases match TRBD1. The CDR3 runs to 13 residues. CDR1 is KGHSH, CDR2 LQKENI, per germline. The ends lost 8 bases at V and 5 bases at J; junction bases unmatched: 4. Full variable domain (rest looked up from reference TRBV18 and TRBJ2-2): NAGVMQNPRHLVRRRGQEARLRCSPMKGHSHVYWYRQLPEEGLKFMVYLQKENIIDESGMPKERFSAEFPKEGPSILRIQQVVRGDSAAYFCASATGVTGELFFGEGSRLTVL.

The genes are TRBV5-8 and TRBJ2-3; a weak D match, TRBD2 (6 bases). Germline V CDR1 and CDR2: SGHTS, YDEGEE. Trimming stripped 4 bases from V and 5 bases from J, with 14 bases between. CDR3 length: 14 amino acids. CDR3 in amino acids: CASSRPGLGDTQYF. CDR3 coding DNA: TGTGCCAGCAGCCGACCGGGACTCGGAGATACGCAGTATTTT.

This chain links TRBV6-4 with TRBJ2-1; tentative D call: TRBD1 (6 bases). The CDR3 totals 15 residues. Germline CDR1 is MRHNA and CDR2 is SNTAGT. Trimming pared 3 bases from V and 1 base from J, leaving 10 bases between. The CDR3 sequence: CASSEVGGSYNEQFF. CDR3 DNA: TGTGCCAGCAGTGAGGTAGGGGGATCCTACAATGAGCAGTTCTTC.

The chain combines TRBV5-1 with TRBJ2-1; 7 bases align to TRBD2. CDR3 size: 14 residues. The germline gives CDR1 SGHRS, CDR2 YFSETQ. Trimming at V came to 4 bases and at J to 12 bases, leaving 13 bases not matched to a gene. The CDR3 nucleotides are TGCGCCAGCAGCCCCGGGACCGTCCCGGGGGGGCAGTTCTTC. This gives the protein CASSPGTVPGGQFF.

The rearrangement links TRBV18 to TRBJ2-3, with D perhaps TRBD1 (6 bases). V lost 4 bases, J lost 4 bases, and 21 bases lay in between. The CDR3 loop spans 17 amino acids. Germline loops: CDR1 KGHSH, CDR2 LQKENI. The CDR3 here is CASSLRQQGSGADTQYF. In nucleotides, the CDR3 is TGTGCCAGCTCACTCCGACAACAGGGCTCCGGGGCAGATACGCAGTATTTT. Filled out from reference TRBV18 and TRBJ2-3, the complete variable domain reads NAGVMQNPRHLVRRRGQEARLRCSPMKGHSHVYWYRQLPEEGLKFMVYLQKENIIDESGMPKERFSAEFPKEGPSILRIQQVVRGDSAAYFCASSLRQQGSGADTQYFGPGTRLTVL.

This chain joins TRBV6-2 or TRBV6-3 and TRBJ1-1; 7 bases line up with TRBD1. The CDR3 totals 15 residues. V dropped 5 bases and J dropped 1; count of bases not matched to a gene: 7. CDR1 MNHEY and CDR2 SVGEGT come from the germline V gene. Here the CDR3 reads CASSTQGLGNTEAFF. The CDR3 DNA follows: TGTGCCAGCAGTACACAGGGGTTGGGGAACACTGAAGCTTTCTTT.

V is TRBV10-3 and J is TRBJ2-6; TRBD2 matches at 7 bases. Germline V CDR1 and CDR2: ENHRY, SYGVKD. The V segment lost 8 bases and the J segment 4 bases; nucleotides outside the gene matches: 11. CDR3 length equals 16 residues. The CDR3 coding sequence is TGTGCCATCGCAATGGGCGGGGGTTCGGGGGCCAACGTCCTGACTTTC. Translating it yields CAIAMGGGSGANVLTF.

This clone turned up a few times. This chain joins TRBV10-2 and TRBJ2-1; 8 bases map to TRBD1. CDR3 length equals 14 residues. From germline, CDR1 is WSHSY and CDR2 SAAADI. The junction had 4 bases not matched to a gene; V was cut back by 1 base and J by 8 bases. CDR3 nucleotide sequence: TGCGCCAGCAGTGAGTTGGGACAGGCGTATGAGCAGTTCTTC. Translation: CASSELGQAYEQFF.

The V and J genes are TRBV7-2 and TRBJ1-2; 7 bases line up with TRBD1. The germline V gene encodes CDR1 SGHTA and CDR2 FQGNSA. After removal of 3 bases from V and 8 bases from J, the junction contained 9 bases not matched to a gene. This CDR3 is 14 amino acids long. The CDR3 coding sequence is TGTGCCAGCAGCTTCCCAGGGGGAGGACGGGGCTACACCTTC. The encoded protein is CASSFPGGGRGYTF.